The entry below gives a single T cell receptor (beta chain) sequence along with its context. The data originate from a study of blood T cell repertoires in COVID-19. Study-level background: The United States, Italy and Spain were the sources of the acute and convalescent COVID-19 samples. In each case, the material was cDNA or gDNA derived from T cells, B-cell-depleted T cells, or PBMCs.

In the authors' methods: Quantification of nucleated cells was approximated via reference gene primer amplification. Here immunoSEQ multiplex PCR was the method, and the copy in TCRdb shows in-frame clones only, minus some. V and J calls and clone size come straight from that table; D and trimming were deduced from the DNA. The table includes about 140,000 clones, roughly 87% detected once. The CDR3 spans 14 residues. Germline CDR1 and CDR2: MDHEN and SYDVKM. Between the trimmed V and J ends, which lost 2 bases and 5 bases, there was a span of 12 bases. The chain links TRBV28 to TRBJ1-2; D is possibly TRBD1 (5 bases). Material for sequencing was peripheral blood. The sequence came from a human donor in a cohort sampled during active COVID-19. CDR3 nucleotide sequence: TGTGCCAGCAGTTTAGGGGGGAAAGGGTATGGCTACACCTTC. As protein: CASSLGGKGYGYTF.